These 20 T cell receptor beta chains were all obtained from the same sample, sequenced in a study of T cells in localized non-small cell lung cancer. The protocol was immunoSEQ multiplex PCR, while the TCRdb copy is restricted to in-frame clones and leaves out a portion. The data hold some 30,000 clones, with 85% to 90% observed a single time. The sequencing used peripheral blood, collected before any cancer treatment. The origin of the receptors is an older female donor with stage I lung adenocarcinoma.

DNA for the CDR3: TGTGCCAGTAGCCCTTCAGCATACAATGAGCAGTTCTTC. It codes for CASSPSAYNEQFF. The chain uses TRBV7-3 and TRBJ2-1; unclear D gene. Germline-derived CDR1 and CDR2 are SGHTA and FQGTGA. Trimming shortened V by 9 bases and J by 4 bases, and 13 bases separated the two germline ends. This CDR3 region has 13 residues.

This sequence joins TRBV15 and TRBJ2-1, with TRBD2 as a possible D gene (6 bases). Trimming pared 3 bases from V and 6 bases from J, leaving 18 bases between. The germline CDR1 and CDR2 sequences are LNHNV and YYDKDF (reference sequence). There are 16 residues in the CDR3. The CDR3 loop reads CATSSGTEGGSNEQFF. As DNA, the CDR3 is TGTGCCACCAGCAGTGGGACGGAGGGAGGATCCAATGAGCAGTTCTTC.

This rearrangement joins TRBV5-1 to TRBJ2-2; tentatively, D is TRBD1 or TRBD2 (5 bases each). This CDR3 is built from 14 residues. The V end lost 6 bases, the J end lost 0 bases, and 9 bases lay between the germline ends. Germline V gene data show CDR1 as SGHRS and CDR2 as YFSETQ. The CDR3 protein is CASKGTTNTGELFF. CDR3 DNA: TGCGCCAGCAAAGGGACCACGAACACCGGGGAGCTGTTTTTT.

V gene TRBV25-1 combines with J gene TRBJ2-1; 9 bases agree with TRBD2. V lost 4 bases and J lost 3; bases outside the gene matches: 4. The CDR3 loop spans 15 amino acids. Germline V gene lookup returns CDR1 MGHDK and CDR2 SYGVNS. DNA of the CDR3: TGTGCCAGCAGTGCCACACTAGCGGGCTACAATGAGCAGTTCTTC. It codes for CASSATLAGYNEQFF.

V and J are TRBV19 and TRBJ1-2; 7 nucleotides line up with TRBD1. The CDR3 spans 15 residues. V lost 5 bases, J lost 4 bases, and 10 bases stayed unmatched. Germline CDR1 reads LNHDA; CDR2 reads SQIVND (reference sequence). The CDR3 DNA reads as TGTGCCAGTAGTCTGGGACAGCCACAAACCTATGGCTACACCTTC. This gives the protein CASSLGQPQTYGYTF.

The CDR3 DNA follows: TGTGCCAGCAGCTTCCAGGGGGCCACGAACACCGGGGAGCTGTTTTTT. It specifies CASSFQGATNTGELFF. This chain links TRBV7-2 with TRBJ2-2; 8 bases match TRBD1. The V and J ends lost 3 bases and 0 bases, in that order; junction bases with no gene match: 3. Germline CDR1 reads SGHTA; CDR2 reads FQGNSA. The CDR3 covers 16 residues.

This chain joins TRBV5-1 and TRBJ1-2, with 11 bases lining up with TRBD1. With 4 bases clipped from V and 4 bases from J, the junction kept 3 bases outside the gene matches. CDR3 length equals 14 residues. Per germline, CDR1 SGHRS and CDR2 YFSETQ. CDR3 sequence reads: CASSPGTGGYGYTF. The CDR3 DNA is TGCGCCAGCAGCCCAGGGACAGGGGGCTATGGCTACACCTTC.

J is TRBJ1-2 and V is TRBV4-2; 7 bases match TRBD1. The CDR3 has 14 residues. J was trimmed by 8 bases and V by 0 bases; bases with no gene match: 6. Germline V gene data show CDR1 as LGHNA and CDR2 as YNFKEQ. CDR3 amino acids: CASSQDVGGRGYTF. The DNA for the CDR3 is TGTGCCAGCAGCCAAGACGTAGGGGGCAGGGGCTACACCTTC.

The chain is built from TRBV19 and TRBJ2-7; D remains ambiguous. The length of the CDR3 is 15 residues. Germline V gene data show CDR1 as LNHDA and CDR2 as SQIVND (reference sequence). Trimming took 3 bases from V and 0 from J, leaving 12 bases between them. The CDR3: CASSIDWAISYEQYF. CDR3 nucleotides: TGTGCCAGTAGTATCGATTGGGCGATCTCCTACGAGCAGTACTTC.

V gene TRBV19 combines with J gene TRBJ2-3; 12 positions match TRBD2. Germline V gene data show CDR1 as LNHDA and CDR2 as SQIVND (reference sequence). The CDR3 spans 15 residues. After removal of 6 bases from V and 6 bases from J, the junction contained 7 bases not matched to a gene. Written as DNA, the CDR3 is TGTGCCAGTAGGCCGCTAGCGGGAGGGCGGGATACGCAGTATTTT. The encoded protein is CASRPLAGGRDTQYF.

The chain joins TRBV6-1 to TRBJ2-3; 10 positions agree with TRBD2. The CDR3 extends over 16 amino acids. Germline-derived CDR1 and CDR2 are MNHNS and SASEGT. J was trimmed by 6 bases and V by 3 bases; bases with no gene match: 9. CDR3 nucleotide sequence: TGTGCCAGCAGTGACTGGGGGCTAGCGGGAGCTGATACGCAGTATTTT. It translates to CASSDWGLAGADTQYF.

V and J are TRBV10-3 and TRBJ2-1; 8 nucleotides align to TRBD2. The germline V gene has CDR1 ENHRY and CDR2 SYGVKD. J lost 9 bases, V lost 6 bases, and 10 bases had no gene match. CDR3 length equals 14 residues. The CDR3 is CAISPGLVNGEQFF. CDR3 DNA: TGTGCCATCAGCCCGGGACTAGTTAATGGTGAGCAGTTCTTC.

The chain joins TRBV28 to TRBJ2-7, with 8 bases identical to TRBD1. Trimming at V came to 5 bases and at J to 7 bases, leaving 10 bases not matched to a gene. Germline CDR1 MDHEN, CDR2 SYDVKM. This CDR3 is built from 14 residues. The CDR3 nucleotides are TGTGCCAGCAGTCGACAGGGGATCGTCGAGGAGCAGTACTTC. Its translation is CASSRQGIVEEQYF.

The rearrangement links TRBV5-1 to TRBJ2-4; tentatively, D is TRBD2 (6 bases). CDR1 is SGHRS, CDR2 YFSETQ, per germline. This CDR3 spans 11 amino acids. The V gene lost 4 bases and the J gene lost 12 bases, with 11 bases spanning the gap. DNA for the CDR3: TGCGCCAGCAGCGGGGGGACGGCTCAGTACTTC. As protein: CASSGGTAQYF.

The gene calls are TRBV11-3 and TRBJ2-7, with D possibly matching TRBD1 (6 bases). The CDR3 covers 13 residues. Germline-derived CDR1 and CDR2 are SGHNT and YENEEA. Trimming shortened V by 1 base and J by 6 bases, and 10 bases separated the two germline ends. DNA of the CDR3: TGTGCCAGCAGCTTAGGGCTCAGGGGCGAGCAGTACTTC. Translation gives CASSLGLRGEQYF.

This chain links TRBV7-2 with TRBJ2-7; 10 bases align to TRBD2. CDR1 and CDR2 from the germline V gene are SGHTA and FQGNSA. The CDR3 spans 18 residues. Germline trimming cut 1 base from V and 4 bases from J; bases unmatched to any gene: 13. CDR3 sequence: CASSLVVSSGSIMYEQYF. The CDR3 bases are TGTGCCAGCAGCTTAGTTGTTTCTAGCGGGAGCATAATGTACGAGCAGTACTTC.

This sequence joins TRBV18 and TRBJ1-1; D may be TRBD1 (5 bases). This CDR3 has 13 residues. Deletions cut 5 bases from V and 1 base from J, with 8 bases between. Looked up from germline, CDR1 is KGHSH and CDR2 is LQKENI. CDR3 sequence: CASSIDRNTEAFF. The CDR3 region has the DNA TGTGCCAGCTCAATCGACAGGAACACTGAAGCTTTCTTT.

This clone has just one count. The V gene is TRBV4-2, the J gene TRBJ1-2, with D possibly TRBD1 on 5 matching bases. The CDR3 loop spans 14 amino acids. Germline loops: CDR1 LGHNA, CDR2 YNFKEQ. V gave up 5 bases and J gave up 3 bases, with 13 bases separating them. CDR3 residues: CASSAPGLHYGYTF. As DNA, the CDR3 is TGTGCCAGCAGCGCGCCGGGACTCCACTATGGCTACACCTTC.

This chain links TRBV30 with TRBJ2-7; D remains unclear. The CDR3 covers 15 residues. V was shortened by 0 bases and J by 6 bases, with 18 bases between the two germline ends. The germline V gene has CDR1 GTSNPN and CDR2 SVGIG (reference sequence). In DNA form, the CDR3 reads TGTGCCTGGAGTGTATGGGCCCGGGCGGCCCGCGAGCAGTACTTC. Translated: CAWSVWARAAREQYF.

The chain combines TRBV18 with TRBJ2-5; the match to TRBD1 covers 9 bases. Germline V gene lookup returns CDR1 KGHSH and CDR2 LQKENI. CDR3 size: 14 residues. Losses at the gene ends were 4 bases for V and 4 bases for J; bases not matched to a gene: 4. The CDR3 sequence is CASSRGQGLETQYF. Written as DNA, the CDR3 is TGTGCCAGCTCACGCGGACAGGGGTTAGAGACCCAGTACTTC.